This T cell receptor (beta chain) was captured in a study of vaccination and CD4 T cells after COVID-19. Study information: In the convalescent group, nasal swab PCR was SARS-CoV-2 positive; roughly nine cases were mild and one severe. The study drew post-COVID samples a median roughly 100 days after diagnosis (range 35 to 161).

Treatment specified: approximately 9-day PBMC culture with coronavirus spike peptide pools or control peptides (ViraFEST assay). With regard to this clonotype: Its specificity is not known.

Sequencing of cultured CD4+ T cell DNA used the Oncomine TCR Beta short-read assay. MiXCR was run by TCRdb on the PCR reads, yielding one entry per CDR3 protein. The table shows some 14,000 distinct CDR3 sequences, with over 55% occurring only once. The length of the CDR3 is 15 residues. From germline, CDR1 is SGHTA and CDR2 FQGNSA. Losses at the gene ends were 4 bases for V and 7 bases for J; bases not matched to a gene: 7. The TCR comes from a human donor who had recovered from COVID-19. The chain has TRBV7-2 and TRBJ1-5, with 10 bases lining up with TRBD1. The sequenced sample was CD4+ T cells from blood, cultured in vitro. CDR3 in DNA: TGTGCCAGCAGCTCAGGGGGACAGGGGAGGCAGCCCCAGCATTTT. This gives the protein CASSSGGQGRQPQHF.